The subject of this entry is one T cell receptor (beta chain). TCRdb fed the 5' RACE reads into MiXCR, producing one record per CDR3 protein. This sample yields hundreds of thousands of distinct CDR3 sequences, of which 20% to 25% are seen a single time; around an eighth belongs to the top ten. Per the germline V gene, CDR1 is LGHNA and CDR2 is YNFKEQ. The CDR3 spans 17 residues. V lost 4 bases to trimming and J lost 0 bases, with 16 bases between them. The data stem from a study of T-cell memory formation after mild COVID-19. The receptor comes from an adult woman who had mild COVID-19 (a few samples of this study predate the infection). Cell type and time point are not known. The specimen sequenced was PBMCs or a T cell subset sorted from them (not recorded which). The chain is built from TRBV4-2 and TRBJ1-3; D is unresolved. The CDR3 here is CASSRGRRADSGNTIYF. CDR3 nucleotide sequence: TGTGCCAGCAGCCGCGGGCGGAGGGCAGACTCTGGAAACACCATATATTTT.